This T cell receptor (beta chain) was identified during a study of blood T cell repertoires in COVID-19. At the level of the study: Collection of acute and convalescent COVID-19 samples took place in the United States, Italy and Spain. Sample material is recorded as cDNA or gDNA derived from T cells, B-cell-depleted T cells, or PBMCs.

Authors' methods: Amplifying reference gene primers gave estimates of nucleated cell counts. Using immunoSEQ multiplex PCR, the repertoire was profiled, and TCRdb retains in-frame clones only, with some absent. D and trimming come from the DNA, and the V and J calls and clone size come from that table. The sample lists 200,000 to 300,000 clones; about 90% were seen once. The length of the CDR3 is 15 residues. V gave up 5 bases and J gave up 0 bases, with 14 bases separating them. Germline V gene data show CDR1 as SGHAT and CDR2 as FQNNGV. The TCR sequence derives from a man aged 80 or over with acute or convalescent COVID-19. The sequenced sample was peripheral blood. The chain has TRBV11-2 and TRBJ2-7; a possible D gene is TRBD1 (6 bases). CDR3 in DNA: TGTGCCAGCAGCCACACTGGACAGAACTCCTACGAGCAGTACTTC. Residues: CASSHTGQNSYEQYF. Full variable domain (missing parts from reference TRBV11-2 and TRBJ2-7): EAGVAQSPRYKIIEKRQSVAFWCNPISGHATLYWYQQILGQGPKLLIQFQNNGVVDDSQLPKDRFSAERLKGVDSTLKIQPAKLEDSAVYLCASSHTGQNSYEQYFGPGTRLTVT.